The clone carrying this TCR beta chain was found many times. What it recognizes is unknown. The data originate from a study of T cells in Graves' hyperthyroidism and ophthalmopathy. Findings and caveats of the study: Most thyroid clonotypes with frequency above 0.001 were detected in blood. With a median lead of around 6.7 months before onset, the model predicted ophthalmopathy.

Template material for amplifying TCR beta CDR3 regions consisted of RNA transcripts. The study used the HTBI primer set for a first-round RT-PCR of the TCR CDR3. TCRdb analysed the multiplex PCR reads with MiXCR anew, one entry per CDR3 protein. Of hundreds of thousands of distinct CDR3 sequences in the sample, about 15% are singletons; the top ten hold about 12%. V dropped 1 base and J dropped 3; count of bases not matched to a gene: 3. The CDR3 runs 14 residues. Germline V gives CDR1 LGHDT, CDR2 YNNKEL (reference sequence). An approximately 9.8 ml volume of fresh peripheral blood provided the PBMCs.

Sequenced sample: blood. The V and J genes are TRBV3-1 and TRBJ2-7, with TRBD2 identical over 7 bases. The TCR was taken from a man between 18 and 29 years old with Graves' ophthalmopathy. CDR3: CASSQVGGVYEQYF. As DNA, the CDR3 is TGTGCCAGCAGCCAAGTGGGAGGGGTCTACGAGCAGTACTTC.